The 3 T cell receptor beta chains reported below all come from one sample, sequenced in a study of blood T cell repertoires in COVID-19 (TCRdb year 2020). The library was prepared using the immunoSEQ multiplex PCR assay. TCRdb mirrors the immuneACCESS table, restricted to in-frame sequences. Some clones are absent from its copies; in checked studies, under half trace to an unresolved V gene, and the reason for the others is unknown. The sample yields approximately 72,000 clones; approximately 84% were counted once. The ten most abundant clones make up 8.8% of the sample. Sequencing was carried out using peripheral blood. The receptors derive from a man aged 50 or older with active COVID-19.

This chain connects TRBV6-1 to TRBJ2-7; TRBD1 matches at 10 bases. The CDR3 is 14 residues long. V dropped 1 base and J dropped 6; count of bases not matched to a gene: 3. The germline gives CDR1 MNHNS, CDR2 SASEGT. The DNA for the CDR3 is TGTGCCAGCAGTGAAGGGACAGGGGGAGGCGAGCAGTACTTC. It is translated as CASSEGTGGGEQYF.

The CDR3 DNA reads as TGCGCCAGCAGCCAAGACAGGGCCGCCTACGAGCAGTACTTC. Its protein product is CASSQDRAAYEQYF. V and J are TRBV4-1 and TRBJ2-7; perhaps TRBD1 as D (5 bases). The ends were cut back, 0 bases at V and 2 bases at J, with 8 bases in the middle. Germline CDR1 and CDR2: MGHRA and YSYEKL. The length of the CDR3 is 14 residues.

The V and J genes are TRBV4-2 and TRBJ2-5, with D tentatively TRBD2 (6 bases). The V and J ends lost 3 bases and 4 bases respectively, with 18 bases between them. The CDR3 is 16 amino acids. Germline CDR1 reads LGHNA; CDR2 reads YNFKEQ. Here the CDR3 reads CASSQSPNGGPETQYF. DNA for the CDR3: TGTGCCAGCAGCCAGAGCCCTAACGGGGGACCAGAGACCCAGTACTTC.